This is a list of T cell receptor beta chains from one sample in a study of radiation and T cells in renal cell carcinoma. The assay was immunoSEQ multiplex PCR, and TCRdb's table has in-frame clones only and misses some. The data contain approximately 86,000 clones, about 85% of them singletons. The source was blood, collected from a patient whose treatment included radiotherapy and nephrectomy. These receptors all stem from a man aged 50 to 60 with renal cell carcinoma. Each CDR3 is given with its conserved first and last residue. Fields, in order: clone size, V gene, J gene, D gene, CDR3 protein, CDR3 DNA. D genes are given only for firm matches. Size is stated for part of the rows, as once, few or many counts, or as a class when the clone is expanded.

abundance: .
v_gene: TRBV9
j_gene: TRBJ2-5
d_gene: .
CDR3aa: CASSVRVGGFQETQYF
CDR3nt: TGTGCCAGCAGCGTACGTGTAGGGGGGTTCCAAGAGACCCAGTACTTC

abundance: .
v_gene: TRBV5-1
j_gene: TRBJ2-7
d_gene: .
CDR3aa: CASSPTRANYEQYF
CDR3nt: TGCGCCAGCAGCCCGACCAGGGCAAACTACGAGCAGTACTTC

abundance: .
v_gene: TRBV5-1
j_gene: TRBJ1-1
d_gene: TRBD1
CDR3aa: CASSFPDRANTEAFF
CDR3nt: TGCGCCAGCAGCTTCCCGGACAGGGCGAACACTGAAGCTTTCTTT

abundance: once
v_gene: TRBV7-2
j_gene: TRBJ1-1
d_gene: .
CDR3aa: CASSLRQGPLMNTEAFF
CDR3nt: TGTGCCAGCAGCTTGCGGCAGGGACCCCTCATGAACACTGAAGCTTTCTTT

abundance: .
v_gene: TRBV27
j_gene: TRBJ2-1
d_gene: .
CDR3aa: CATSRGNEQFF
CDR3nt: TGTGCCACCTCTAGGGGCAATGAGCAGTTCTTC

abundance: .
v_gene: TRBV6-1
j_gene: TRBJ2-5
d_gene: TRBD2
CDR3aa: CASSEGAAGGLETQYF
CDR3nt: TGTGCCAGCAGTGAAGGTGCGGCGGGAGGGTTAGAGACCCAGTACTTC

abundance: .
v_gene: TRBV10-3
j_gene: TRBJ2-1
d_gene: TRBD2
CDR3aa: CAISRGGGANEQFF
CDR3nt: TGTGCCATCAGTCGGGGGGGTGGGGCGAATGAGCAGTTCTTC

abundance: .
v_gene: TRBV4-1
j_gene: TRBJ2-3
d_gene: .
CDR3aa: CASSHRASYGLTDTQYF
CDR3nt: TGCGCCAGCAGCCATCGAGCTAGCTACGGGCTCACAGATACGCAGTATTTT

abundance: .
v_gene: TRBV30
j_gene: TRBJ2-5
d_gene: TRBD2
CDR3aa: CAWGRGVETQYF
CDR3nt: TGTGCCTGGGGTCGGGGGGTTGAGACCCAGTACTTC

abundance: once
v_gene: TRBV28
j_gene: TRBJ1-4
d_gene: .
CDR3aa: CASSTLVRENEKLFF
CDR3nt: TGTGCCAGCAGTACTCTGGTTCGGGAGAATGAAAAACTGTTTTTT

abundance: .
v_gene: TRBV5-6
j_gene: TRBJ1-5
d_gene: TRBD1
CDR3aa: CASSLRAGGYQPQHF
CDR3nt: TGTGCCAGCAGCTTGCGGGCAGGGGGTTACCAGCCCCAGCATTTT

abundance: .
v_gene: TRBV19
j_gene: TRBJ2-7
d_gene: .
CDR3aa: CASSSTGRNEQYF
CDR3nt: TGTGCCAGTAGCTCTACAGGGAGGAACGAGCAGTACTTC

abundance: .
v_gene: TRBV4-1
j_gene: TRBJ1-5
d_gene: .
CDR3aa: CASSQGGILPNSNQPQHF
CDR3nt: TGCGCCAGCAGCCAAGGGGGCATATTACCAAATAGCAATCAGCCCCAGCATTTT

abundance: .
v_gene: TRBV2
j_gene: TRBJ2-7
d_gene: .
CDR3aa: CASSDQGASYEQYF
CDR3nt: TGTGCCAGCAGTGACCAAGGGGCTTCCTACGAGCAGTACTTC

abundance: .
v_gene: TRBV27
j_gene: TRBJ2-2
d_gene: .
CDR3aa: CASSLGTGELFF
CDR3nt: TGTGCCAGCAGTTTAGGCACCGGGGAGCTGTTTTTT

abundance: few
v_gene: TRBV9
j_gene: TRBJ1-5
d_gene: TRBD1
CDR3aa: CASSGGQDLGQPQHF
CDR3nt: TGTGCCAGCAGCGGGGGACAGGACCTAGGTCAGCCCCAGCATTTT

abundance: once
v_gene: TRBV19
j_gene: TRBJ2-3
d_gene: TRBD2
CDR3aa: CASRISGGWTDTQYF
CDR3nt: TGTGCCAGTAGGATTAGCGGGGGGTGGACAGATACGCAGTATTTT

abundance: .
v_gene: TRBV2
j_gene: TRBJ1-5
d_gene: .
CDR3aa: CASRGWSEEVTNQPQHF
CDR3nt: TGTGCCAGCAGGGGTTGGTCGGAAGAAGTAACCAATCAGCCCCAGCATTTT

abundance: .
v_gene: TRBV6-5
j_gene: TRBJ1-4
d_gene: .
CDR3aa: CATRRGGRGSEKLFF
CDR3nt: TGTGCCACCCGGAGAGGGGGTAGAGGGTCGGAAAAACTGTTTTTT

abundance: few
v_gene: TRBV30
j_gene: TRBJ1-5
d_gene: .
CDR3aa: CAWSRRGGNQPQHF
CDR3nt: TGTGCCTGGAGTAGGCGGGGAGGGAATCAGCCCCAGCATTTT

abundance: .
v_gene: TRBV6-1
j_gene: TRBJ1-6
d_gene: .
CDR3aa: CASVVGADSPLHF
CDR3nt: TGTGCCAGCGTGGTGGGGGCTGATTCACCCCTCCACTTT

abundance: .
v_gene: TRBV6-5
j_gene: TRBJ2-7
d_gene: TRBD1
CDR3aa: CASSRTGEDEQYF
CDR3nt: TGTGCCAGCAGTCGGACAGGAGAGGACGAGCAGTACTTC

abundance: once
v_gene: TRBV30
j_gene: TRBJ2-3
d_gene: .
CDR3aa: CAWSIKASTDTQYF
CDR3nt: TGTGCCTGGAGTATAAAAGCCTCCACAGATACGCAGTATTTT

abundance: .
v_gene: TRBV11-3
j_gene: TRBJ1-6
d_gene: .
CDR3aa: CASSRLPNSPLHF
CDR3nt: TGTGCCAGCAGCCGACTACCTAATTCACCCCTCCACTTT